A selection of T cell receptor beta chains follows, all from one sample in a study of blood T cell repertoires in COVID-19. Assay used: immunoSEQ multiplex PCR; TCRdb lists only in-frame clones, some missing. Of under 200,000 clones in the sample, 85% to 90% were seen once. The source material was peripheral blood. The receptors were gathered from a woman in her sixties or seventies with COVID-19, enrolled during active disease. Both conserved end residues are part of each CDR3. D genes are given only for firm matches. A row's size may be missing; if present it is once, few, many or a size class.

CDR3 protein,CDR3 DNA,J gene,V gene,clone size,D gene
CASGPSGRRDTQYF,TGTGCCAGCGGCCCTAGCGGGAGGCGGGATACGCAGTATTTT,TRBJ2-3,TRBV6-2/TRBV6-3,once,TRBD2
CASRRTGLQPQHF,TGTGCCAGTAGACGGACAGGGCTTCAGCCCCAGCATTTT,TRBJ1-5,TRBV19,once,TRBD1
CAWSQTYEQYF,TGTGCCTGGAGTCAGACCTACGAGCAGTACTTC,TRBJ2-7,TRBV30,NA,NA
CASTPGSFYGYTF,TGTGCCAGTACTCCCGGGAGTTTCTATGGCTACACCTTC,TRBJ1-2,TRBV11-3,NA,NA
CASSSQTSEQYF,TGTGCCAGCAGCTCACAAACTAGTGAGCAGTACTTC,TRBJ2-7,TRBV7-9,NA,NA
CASSGTGGYQPQHF,TGTGCCAGTAGCGGAACAGGTGGTTATCAGCCCCAGCATTTT,TRBJ1-5,TRBV19,NA,NA
CASSLGRGPGNSPLHF,TGTGCCAGCAGCTTAGGGCGGGGCCCTGGCAATTCACCCCTCCACTTT,TRBJ1-6,TRBV7-2,NA,NA
CASSLANRAGNTIYF,TGTGCCAGCAGCTTAGCTAACAGGGCCGGAAACACCATATATTTT,TRBJ1-3,TRBV7-6,NA,NA
CASSYSGGSQNEQFF,TGTGCCAGCAGTTACTCTGGCGGGAGTCAGAATGAGCAGTTCTTC,TRBJ2-1,TRBV6-5,once,TRBD2
CATSSSGRVYEQYF,TGTGCCACCAGCTCCTCGGGCAGGGTGTACGAGCAGTACTTC,TRBJ2-7,TRBV15,few,NA
CASSLRQGWNNSPLHF,TGTGCCAGCAGTTTACGGCAGGGCTGGAATAATTCACCCCTCCACTTT,TRBJ1-6,TRBV28,NA,NA
CATSRQRNTIYF,TGTGCCACCAGCAGACAGAGGAACACCATATATTTT,TRBJ1-3,TRBV15,NA,NA
CASSYGGGAISYEQYF,TGTGCCAGCAGTTATGGCGGGGGCGCCATATCTTACGAGCAGTACTTC,TRBJ2-7,TRBV6-2/TRBV6-3,NA,NA
CASTPRGGKRQPQHF,TGTGCCAGTACCCCCAGGGGCGGAAAACGTCAGCCCCAGCATTTT,TRBJ1-5,TRBV19,NA,NA
CASSHRQGPGNEKLFF,TGCGCCAGCAGCCACAGACAGGGTCCTGGTAATGAAAAACTGTTTTTT,TRBJ1-4,TRBV5-1,few,TRBD1
CASSIGEGVSEQYF,TGTGCCAGTAGTATCGGTGAGGGGGTCTCCGAGCAGTACTTC,TRBJ2-7,TRBV19,NA,NA
CASSQLASGSRGEQFF,TGTGCCAGCAGCCAATTGGCTAGCGGGAGTCGAGGTGAGCAGTTCTTC,TRBJ2-1,TRBV3-1/TRBV3-2,NA,TRBD2
CASSLGWTSGRIGFEQYF,TGTGCCAGCAGCTTAGGTTGGACTAGCGGGAGGATAGGGTTCGAGCAGTACTTC,TRBJ2-7,TRBV7-2,once,TRBD2